This record looks at one T cell receptor (beta chain) sequence and its context. This record belongs to a study of control samples from healthy donors and cancer patients. The CDR3 consists of 17 residues. Sequencing used immunoSEQ multiplex PCR; TCRdb keeps in-frame clones, though not all of them. The sample contains 150,000 to 200,000 clones, 91% of which appear only once. Sequences were obtained from blood. The chain couples TRBV21-1 to TRBJ2-5; the table gives TRBD2 as D, unverified against the DNA. TRBV21-1 is designated a pseudogene. The source is a woman in her twenties or thirties in good health. The CDR3 is CASRKGGLAGDQETQYF. DNA for the CDR3: TGTGCCAGCAGAAAAGGGGGACTAGCGGGGGACCAAGAGACCCAGTACTTC.